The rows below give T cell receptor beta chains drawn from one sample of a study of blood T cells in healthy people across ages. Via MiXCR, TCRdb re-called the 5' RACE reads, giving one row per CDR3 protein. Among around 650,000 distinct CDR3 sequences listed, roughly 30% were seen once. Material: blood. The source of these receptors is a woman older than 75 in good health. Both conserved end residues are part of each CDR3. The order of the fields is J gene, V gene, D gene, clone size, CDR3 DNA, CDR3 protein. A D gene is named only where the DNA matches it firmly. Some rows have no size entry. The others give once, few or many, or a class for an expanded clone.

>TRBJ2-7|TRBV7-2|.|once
TGTGCCAGCAGCTCCTCCAGGGAGGCTAAGCAGTACTTC
CASSSSREAKQYF
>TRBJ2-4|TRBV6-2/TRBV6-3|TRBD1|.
TGTGCCAGCTCACCTGGGACAGGCCTCAACGGGCAGTACTTC
CASSPGTGLNGQYF
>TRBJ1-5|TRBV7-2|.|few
TGTGCCAGCAGCTTTTCGGGGGTAGCGAATCAGCCCCAGCATTTT
CASSFSGVANQPQHF
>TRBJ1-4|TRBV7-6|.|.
TGTGCCAGCAGCTTAATGAGGTCTAATGAAAAACTGTTTTTT
CASSLMRSNEKLFF
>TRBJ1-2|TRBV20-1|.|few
TGCAGTGCTAGGGGTGGGGGGATCGACTACACCTTC
CSARGGGIDYTF
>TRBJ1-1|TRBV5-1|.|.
TGCGCCGGCAGCTTGTTCCGATCCCAGGGGCGGAACACTGAAGCTTTCTTT
CAGSLFRSQGRNTEAFF
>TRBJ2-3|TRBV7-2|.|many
TGTGCCAGCAGCTTGGACCTTACGGGACTCTTCACAGATACGCAGTATTTT
CASSLDLTGLFTDTQYF
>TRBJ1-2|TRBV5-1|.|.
TGCGCCAGCACCATAGGGGGGGGATTCGATGGCTACACCTTC
CASTIGGGFDGYTF
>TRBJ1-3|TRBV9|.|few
TGTGCCAGCAGCGGCCAGGGAGGTCCGGATAATGGAAACACCATATATTTT
CASSGQGGPDNGNTIYF
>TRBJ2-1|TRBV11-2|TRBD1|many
TGTGCCAGCAGCTTATACGAGGGGGCGCGGGTCAATGAGCAGTTCTTC
CASSLYEGARVNEQFF
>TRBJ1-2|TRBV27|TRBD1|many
TGTGCCAGCAAAGACAGGGGTTATGGCTACACCTTC
CASKDRGYGYTF
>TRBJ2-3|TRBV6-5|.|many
TGTGCCAGCAGTCCCTCGACAGCGGCTAGCACAGATACGCAGTATTTT
CASSPSTAASTDTQYF
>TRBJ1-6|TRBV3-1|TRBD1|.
TGTGCCAGCAGCCCTGGGACAGCTAATTCACCCCCCCACTTT
CASSPGTANSPPHF
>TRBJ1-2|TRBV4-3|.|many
TGCGCCAGCAGCCAAGACGGGGGGGGTGCTAACTATGGCTACACCTTC
CASSQDGGGANYGYTF
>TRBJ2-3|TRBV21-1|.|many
TGTGCCAGCAGCAAAGATACGCAGTATTTT
CASSKDTQYF
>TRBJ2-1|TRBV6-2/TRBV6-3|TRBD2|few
TGTGCCAGCAGTAACGGACTAGCTTCCTACAATGAGCAGTTCTTC
CASSNGLASYNEQFF
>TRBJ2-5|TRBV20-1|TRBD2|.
TGCAGTTCTAGCCTAGGACTAGCGGACCAAGAGACCCAGTACTTC
CSSSLGLADQETQYF
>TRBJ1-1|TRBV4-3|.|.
TGCGCCAGCAGCCAAGTCCCCCCGGCTGAAGCTTTCTTT
CASSQVPPAEAFF
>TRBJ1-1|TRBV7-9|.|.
TGTGCCAGCAGCATAGGAATACGGGGGCTAAAAGGGATGAACACTGAAGCTTTCTTT
CASSIGIRGLKGMNTEAFF
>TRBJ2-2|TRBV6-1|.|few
TGTGCCAGCAGTGACCCAGGGGGGGAAAATACCGGGGAGCTGTTTTTT
CASSDPGGENTGELFF
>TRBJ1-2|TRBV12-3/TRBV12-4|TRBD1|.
TGTGCCAGCAGTCCATCCCTAGAGACAGGGAACTATGGCTACACCTTC
CASSPSLETGNYGYTF
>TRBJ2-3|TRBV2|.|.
TGTGCCAGCAGTGAAGCGCGTCGGGATACGCAGTATTTT
CASSEARRDTQYF
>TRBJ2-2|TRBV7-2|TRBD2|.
TGTGCCAGCAGCTTCAAGCGGGAGAACGGGGAGCTGTTTTTT
CASSFKRENGELFF
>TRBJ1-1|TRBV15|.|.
TGTGCCACCAGCAGAGCCACGACAGCTCACACTGAAGCTTTCTTT
CATSRATTAHTEAFF
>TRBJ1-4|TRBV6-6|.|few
TGTGCCAGCAATGCCGGGACCCCCAACTCTCCTAATGAAAAACTGTTTTTT
CASNAGTPNSPNEKLFF
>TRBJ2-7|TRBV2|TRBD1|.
TGTGCCAGCAGTGAAAGGACAGGGGAGTTAGCCGAGCAGTACTTC
CASSERTGELAEQYF
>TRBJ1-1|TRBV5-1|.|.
TGCGCCAGCAGTGAAGACTGGAACACTGAAGCTTTCTTT
CASSEDWNTEAFF
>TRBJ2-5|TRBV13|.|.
TGTGCCAGCAGATCTAACCCGACAGAGACCCAGTACTTC
CASRSNPTETQYF
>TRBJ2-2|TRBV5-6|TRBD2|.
TGTGCCAGCAGCAGGAGGCTAGCGGGGGTGGTGGAGCTGTTTTTT
CASSRRLAGVVELFF
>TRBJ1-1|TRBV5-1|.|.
TGCGCCAGCAATCCCTCGGGAGGGCCCGAGACGCGCCAAGCTTTCTTT
CASNPSGGPETRQAFF
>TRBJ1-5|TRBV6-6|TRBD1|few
TGTGCCAGCAGCGGACAGGGAATTGGCAATCAGCCCCAGCATTTT
CASSGQGIGNQPQHF